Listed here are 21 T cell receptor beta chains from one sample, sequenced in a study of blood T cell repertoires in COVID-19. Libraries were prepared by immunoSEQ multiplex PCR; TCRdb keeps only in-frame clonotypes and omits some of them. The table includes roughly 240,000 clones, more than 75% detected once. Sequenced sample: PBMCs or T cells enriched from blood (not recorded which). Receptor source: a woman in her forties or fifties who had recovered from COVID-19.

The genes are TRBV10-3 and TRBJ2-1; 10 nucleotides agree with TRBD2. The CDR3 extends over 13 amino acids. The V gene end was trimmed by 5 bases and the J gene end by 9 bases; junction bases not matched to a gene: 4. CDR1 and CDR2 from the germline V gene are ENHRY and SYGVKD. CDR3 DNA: TGTGCCATCAGTTTTAGCGGGGGGTCTGAGCAGTTCTTC. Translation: CAISFSGGSEQFF.

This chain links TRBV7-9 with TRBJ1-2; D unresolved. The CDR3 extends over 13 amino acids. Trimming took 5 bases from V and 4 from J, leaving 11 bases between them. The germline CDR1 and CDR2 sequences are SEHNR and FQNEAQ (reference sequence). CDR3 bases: TGTGCCAGCAGCCCAGCAGGTTTCTATGGCTACACCTTC. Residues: CASSPAGFYGYTF.

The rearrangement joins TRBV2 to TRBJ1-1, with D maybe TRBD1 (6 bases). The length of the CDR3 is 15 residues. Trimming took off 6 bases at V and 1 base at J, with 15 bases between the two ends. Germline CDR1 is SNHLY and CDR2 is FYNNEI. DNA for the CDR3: TGTGCCAGCAGCCGCAGGGGCTTGGAGAACACTGAAGCTTTCTTT. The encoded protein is CASSRRGLENTEAFF.

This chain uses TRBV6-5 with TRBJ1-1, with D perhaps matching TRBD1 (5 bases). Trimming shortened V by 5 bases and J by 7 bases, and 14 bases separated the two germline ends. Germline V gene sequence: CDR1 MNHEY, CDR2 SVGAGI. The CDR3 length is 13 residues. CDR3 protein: CASSKNGGGEAFF. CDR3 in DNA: TGTGCCAGCAGTAAAAACGGGGGTGGTGAAGCTTTCTTT.

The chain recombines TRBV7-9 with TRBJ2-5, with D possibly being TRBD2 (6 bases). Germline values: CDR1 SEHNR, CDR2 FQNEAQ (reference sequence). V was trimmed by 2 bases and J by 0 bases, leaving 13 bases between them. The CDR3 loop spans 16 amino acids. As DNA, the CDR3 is TGTGCCAGCAGCTTAAGGTCTAGCGCCTACCAAGAGACCCAGTACTTC. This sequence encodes CASSLRSSAYQETQYF.

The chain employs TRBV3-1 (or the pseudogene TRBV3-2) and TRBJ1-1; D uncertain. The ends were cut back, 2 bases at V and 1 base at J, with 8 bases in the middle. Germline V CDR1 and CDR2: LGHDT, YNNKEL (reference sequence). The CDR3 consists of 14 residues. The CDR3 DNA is TGTGCCAGCAGCCAACGGGGAGGGAACACTGAAGCTTTCTTT. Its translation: CASSQRGGNTEAFF.

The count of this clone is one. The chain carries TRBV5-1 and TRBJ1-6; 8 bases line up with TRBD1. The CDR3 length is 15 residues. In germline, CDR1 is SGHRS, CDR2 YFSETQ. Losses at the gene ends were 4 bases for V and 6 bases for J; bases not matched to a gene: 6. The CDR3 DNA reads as TGCGCCAGCAGCGTTGGAGACAGGGGTAATTCACCCCTCCACTTT. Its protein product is CASSVGDRGNSPLHF.

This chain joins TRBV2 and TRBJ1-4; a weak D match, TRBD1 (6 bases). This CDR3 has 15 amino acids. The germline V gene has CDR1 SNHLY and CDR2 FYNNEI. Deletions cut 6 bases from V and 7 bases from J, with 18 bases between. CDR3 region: CASSFGQGQVEKLFF. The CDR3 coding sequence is TGTGCCAGCAGCTTTGGCCAGGGGCAGGTTGAAAAACTGTTTTTT.

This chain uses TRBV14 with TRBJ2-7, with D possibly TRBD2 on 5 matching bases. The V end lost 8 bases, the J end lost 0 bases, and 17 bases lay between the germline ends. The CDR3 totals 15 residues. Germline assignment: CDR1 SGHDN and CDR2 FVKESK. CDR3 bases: TGTGCCAGCTATCGGACTCTTCCCCGCTCCTACGAGCAGTACTTC. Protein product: CASYRTLPRSYEQYF.

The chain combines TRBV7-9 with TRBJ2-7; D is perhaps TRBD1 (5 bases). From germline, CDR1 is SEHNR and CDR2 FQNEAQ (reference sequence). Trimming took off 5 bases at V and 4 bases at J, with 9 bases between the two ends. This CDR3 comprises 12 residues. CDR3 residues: CASSPDKYEQYF. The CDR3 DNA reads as TGTGCCAGCAGCCCGGACAAGTACGAGCAGTACTTC.

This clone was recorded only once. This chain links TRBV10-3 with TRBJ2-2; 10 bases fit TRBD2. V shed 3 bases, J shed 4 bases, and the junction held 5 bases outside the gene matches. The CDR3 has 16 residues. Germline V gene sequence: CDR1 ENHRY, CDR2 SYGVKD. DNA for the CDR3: TGTGCCATCAGTGACCCTCTAGCGGGGGCCACCGGGGAGCTGTTTTTT. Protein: CAISDPLAGATGELFF.

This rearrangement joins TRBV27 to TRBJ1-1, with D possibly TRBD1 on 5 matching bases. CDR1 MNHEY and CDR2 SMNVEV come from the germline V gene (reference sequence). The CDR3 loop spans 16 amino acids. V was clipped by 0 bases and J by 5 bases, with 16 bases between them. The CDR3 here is CASSLSLRARGTEAFF. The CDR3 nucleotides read TGTGCCAGCAGTTTATCGCTCAGGGCGCGGGGGACTGAAGCTTTCTTT.

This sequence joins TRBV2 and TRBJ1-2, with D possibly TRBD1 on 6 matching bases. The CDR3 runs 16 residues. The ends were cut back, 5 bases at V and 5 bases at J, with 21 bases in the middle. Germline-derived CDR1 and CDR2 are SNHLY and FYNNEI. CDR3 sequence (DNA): TGTGCCAGCAGTCCTCGGGGGGGCGGATCAATGTATGGCTACACCTTC. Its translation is CASSPRGGGSMYGYTF.

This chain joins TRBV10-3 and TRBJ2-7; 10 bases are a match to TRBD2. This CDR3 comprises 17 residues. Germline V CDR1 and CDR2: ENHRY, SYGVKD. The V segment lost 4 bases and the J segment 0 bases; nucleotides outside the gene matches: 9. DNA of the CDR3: TGTGCCATCAGTGGAGATAGCGGGAGGTCATACTCCTACGAGCAGTACTTC. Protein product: CAISGDSGRSYSYEQYF.

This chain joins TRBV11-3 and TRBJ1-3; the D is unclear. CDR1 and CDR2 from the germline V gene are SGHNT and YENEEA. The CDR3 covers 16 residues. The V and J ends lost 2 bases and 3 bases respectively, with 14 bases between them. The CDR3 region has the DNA TGTGCCAGCAGCTTAAACGGAGCATCCAGTGGAAACACCATATATTTT. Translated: CASSLNGASSGNTIYF.

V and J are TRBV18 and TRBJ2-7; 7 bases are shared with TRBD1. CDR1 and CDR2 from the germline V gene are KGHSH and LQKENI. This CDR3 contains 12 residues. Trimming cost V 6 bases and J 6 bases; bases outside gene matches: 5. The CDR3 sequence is CASSTGSREQYF. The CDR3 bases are TGTGCCAGCTCGACAGGGTCCCGCGAGCAGTACTTC.

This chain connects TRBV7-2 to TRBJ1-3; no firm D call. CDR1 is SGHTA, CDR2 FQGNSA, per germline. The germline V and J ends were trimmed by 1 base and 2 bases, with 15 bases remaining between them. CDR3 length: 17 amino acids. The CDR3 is CASSLVSVRETGNTIYF. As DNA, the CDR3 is TGTGCCAGCAGCTTAGTTTCTGTGCGGGAGACTGGAAACACCATATATTTT.

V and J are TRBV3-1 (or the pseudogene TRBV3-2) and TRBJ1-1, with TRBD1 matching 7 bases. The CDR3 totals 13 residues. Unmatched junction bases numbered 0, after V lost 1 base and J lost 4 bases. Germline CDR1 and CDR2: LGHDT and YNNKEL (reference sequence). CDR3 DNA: TGTGCCAGCAGCCAAGCAGGGGGCACTGAAGCTTTCTTT. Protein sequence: CASSQAGGTEAFF.

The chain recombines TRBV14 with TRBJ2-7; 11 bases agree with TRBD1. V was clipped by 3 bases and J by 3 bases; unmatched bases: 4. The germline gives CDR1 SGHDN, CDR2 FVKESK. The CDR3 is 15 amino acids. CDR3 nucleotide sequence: TGTGCCAGCAGCCAGATGGGACAGGGGGTCTACGAGCAGTACTTC. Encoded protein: CASSQMGQGVYEQYF.

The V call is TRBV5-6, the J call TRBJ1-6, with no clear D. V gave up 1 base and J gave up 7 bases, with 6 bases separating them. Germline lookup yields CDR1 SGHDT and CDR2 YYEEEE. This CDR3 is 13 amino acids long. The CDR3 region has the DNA TGTGCCAGCAGCTTGTTCGTAAATTCACCCCTCCACTTT. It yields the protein CASSLFVNSPLHF. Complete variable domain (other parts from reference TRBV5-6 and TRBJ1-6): DAGVTQSPTHLIKTRGQQVTLRCSPKSGHDTVSWYQQALGQGPQFIFQYYEEEERQRGNFPDRFSGHQFPNYSSELNVNALLLGDSALYLCASSLFVNSPLHFGNGTRLTVT.

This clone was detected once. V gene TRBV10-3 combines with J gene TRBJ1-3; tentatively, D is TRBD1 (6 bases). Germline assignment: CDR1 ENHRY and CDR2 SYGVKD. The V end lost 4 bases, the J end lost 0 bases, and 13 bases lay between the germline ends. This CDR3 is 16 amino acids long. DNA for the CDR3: TGTGCCATCAGTGTATCCCAGGGGAACTCTGGAAACACCATATATTTT. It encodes CAISVSQGNSGNTIYF.